These 29 T cell receptor beta chains share one sample of origin, sequenced in a study of OX40 agonist ivuxolimab in advanced cancers. TCRdb keeps only in-frame clones here, not all; method: immunoSEQ multiplex PCR. The sample shows tens of thousands of clones, 91% of them seen only once. The specimen was CD4+ or CD8+ T cells sorted from blood, collected in a trial of the OX40 agonist ivuxolimab. These receptors came from an adult with an advanced solid tumor such as melanoma, head and neck, liver or kidney cancer.

As concerns this clone: At one boundary the junction diverges from the germline segment, which might be a read error. The rearrangement uses TRBV6-1 and TRBJ2-7; perhaps TRBD2 as D (6 bases). Germline CDR1 is MNHNS and CDR2 is SASEGT. The CDR3 has 11 amino acids. In DNA, the CDR3 is TGTGCCAGCAGTTACGGGACTGCACTGCACTTC. It codes for CASSYGTALHF.

This clone was counted once. The J gene is TRBJ2-7, the V gene TRBV6-1; weak D call: TRBD1 (5 bases). The CDR3 is 15 amino acids. CDR1 is MNHNS and CDR2 is SASEGT in the germline V gene. The V and J ends lost 0 bases and 2 bases respectively, with 11 bases between them. This CDR3 reads CASSEAGPGTYEQYF. In nucleotides, the CDR3 is TGTGCCAGCAGTGAAGCGGGGCCTGGGACCTACGAGCAGTACTTC.

Turning to this clone: The sample has other DNA sequences that encode this CDR3 too. The chain joins TRBV6-5 to TRBJ2-1; D perhaps matches TRBD1 (6 bases). CDR1 and CDR2 (germline): MNHEY, SVGAGI. The V and J ends lost 0 bases and 2 bases respectively, with 11 bases between them. CDR3 length equals 16 residues. The CDR3 here is CASSYSKGGPYNEQFF. The DNA of the CDR3 is TGTGCCAGCAGTTACTCGAAAGGGGGACCCTACAATGAGCAGTTCTTC.

The rearrangement uses TRBV15 and TRBJ1-4, with 7 bases identical to TRBD1. This CDR3 contains 15 residues. The germline V gene has CDR1 LNHNV and CDR2 YYDKDF (reference sequence). V shed 5 bases and J 4 bases; nucleotides not matched to a gene: 7. The CDR3 protein is CATSGRDSLNEKLFF. As DNA, the CDR3 is TGTGCCACCAGCGGCCGGGACAGCCTTAATGAAAAACTGTTTTTT.

The chain is built from TRBV7-9 and TRBJ1-1; 7 bases fit TRBD1. Trimming cost V 5 bases and J 1 base; bases outside gene matches: 7. Germline CDR1 reads SEHNR; CDR2 reads FQNEAQ (reference sequence). This CDR3 contains 15 residues. DNA for the CDR3: TGTGCCAGCAGCGGAGGGCAGGGGGAGAACACTGAAGCTTTCTTT. Translation gives CASSGGQGENTEAFF. The entire variable domain, with the rest obtained from reference TRBV7-9 and TRBJ1-1, is as follows: DTGVSQNPRHKITKRGQNVTFRCDPISEHNRLYWYRQTLGQGPEFLTYFQNEAQLEKSRLLSDRFSAERPKGSFSTLEIQRTEQGDSAMYLCASSGGQGENTEAFFGQGTRLTVV.

The gene calls are TRBV5-4 and TRBJ1-2; D call uncertain. The V gene's germline CDR1 is SGHNT and CDR2 YYREEE (reference sequence). The CDR3 has 15 amino acids. V shed 4 bases and J shed 6 bases, with 19 bases lying between them. The CDR3 DNA reads as TGTGCCAGCAGCACCGGGTCCTTTGACACGAATGGCTACACCTTC. Translation: CASSTGSFDTNGYTF.

The chain joins TRBV11-3 to TRBJ2-1; 13 bases are shared with TRBD2. Germline values: CDR1 SGHNT, CDR2 YENEEA. V shed 3 bases and J 8 bases; nucleotides not matched to a gene: 13. The CDR3 length is 18 residues. The CDR3 sequence is CASSFGTSGVSPGDEQFF. DNA for the CDR3: TGTGCCAGCAGCTTCGGGACTAGCGGGGTGTCGCCCGGGGATGAGCAGTTCTTC.

The CDR3 loop is CASSPLRGTQETQYF. DNA for the CDR3: TGTGCCAGCAGTCCCCTTCGGGGGACCCAAGAGACCCAGTACTTC. This rearrangement joins TRBV28 to TRBJ2-5; a possible D gene is TRBD2 (6 bases). The V and J ends lost 5 bases and 1 base respectively, with 14 bases between them. CDR1 is MDHEN and CDR2 is SYDVKM in the germline V gene. CDR3 length equals 15 residues.

The chain recombines TRBV5-4 with TRBJ2-1; D not resolved. Trimming shortened V by 2 bases and J by 8 bases, and 5 bases separated the two germline ends. CDR1 and CDR2 (germline): SGHNT, YYREEE (reference sequence). The CDR3 is made up of 11 amino acids. CDR3 loop: CASSFGYEQFF. The CDR3 nucleotides read TGTGCCAGCAGCTTCGGCTATGAGCAGTTCTTC.

The rearrangement links TRBV15 to TRBJ2-7; D gene uncertain. Germline V gene sequence: CDR1 LNHNV, CDR2 YYDKDF (reference sequence). The CDR3 consists of 12 residues. Trimming shortened V by 3 bases and J by 6 bases, and 9 bases separated the two germline ends. Written as DNA, the CDR3 is TGTGCCACCAGCAGCTCTTACAGCGAGCAGTACTTC. Residues: CATSSSYSEQYF. Full variable domain (missing parts from reference TRBV15 and TRBJ2-7): DAMVIQNPRYQVTQFGKPVTLSCSQTLNHNVMYWYQQKSSQAPKLLFHYYDKDFNNEADTPDNFQSRRPNTSFCFLDIRSPGLGDTAMYLCATSSSYSEQYFGPGTRLTVT.

The rearrangement links TRBV2 to TRBJ2-7; 7 bases line up with TRBD2. The germline gives CDR1 SNHLY, CDR2 FYNNEI. J lost 1 base, V lost 7 bases, and 7 bases had no gene match. This CDR3 contains 14 residues. The CDR3 loop is CASNTGGGSYEQYF. The CDR3 bases are TGTGCCAGCAATACGGGGGGTGGGTCCTACGAGCAGTACTTC.

The chain links TRBV2 to TRBJ2-1, with TRBD2 identical over 11 bases. This CDR3 has 15 amino acids. Germline lookup yields CDR1 SNHLY and CDR2 FYNNEI. V lost 6 bases, J lost 5 bases, and 6 bases stayed unmatched. CDR3 in amino acids: CASSGTSGIDNEQFF. The CDR3 nucleotides are TGTGCCAGCAGCGGGACTAGCGGAATCGACAATGAGCAGTTCTTC.

The chain couples TRBV28 to TRBJ1-6; D is uncertain. With 6 bases removed from V and 6 bases from J, the gap between germline ends came to 12 bases. Germline CDR1 and CDR2: MDHEN and SYDVKM. CDR3 length: 14 residues. CDR3 DNA: TGTGCCAGCAGCTTTCGGGCGCTTAATTCACCCCTCCACTTT. Its protein product is CASSFRALNSPLHF.

This clone is deemed medium-sized. J is TRBJ1-2 and V is TRBV2, with D uncertain. The CDR3 is 13 residues long. CDR1 is SNHLY, CDR2 FYNNEI, per germline. V lost 1 base to trimming and J lost 4 bases, with 7 bases between them. CDR3: CASSEGRGYGYTF. The CDR3 DNA is TGTGCCAGCAGTGAAGGTCGGGGCTATGGCTACACCTTC.

V usage is TRBV10-1 and J usage is TRBJ2-2, with 11 bases lining up with TRBD2. The junction had 6 bases not matched to a gene; V was cut back by 3 bases and J by 3 bases. The germline gives CDR1 WNHNN, CDR2 SYGVQD (reference sequence). This CDR3 comprises 17 residues. The CDR3 nucleotides read TGCGCCAGCAGTGACAGTAAGACTAGCGGGGACACCGGGGAGCTGTTTTTT. Amino acid sequence: CASSDSKTSGDTGELFF.

CDR3 in amino acids: CSASTSAFF. As DNA, the CDR3 is TGCAGTGCTAGCACATCAGCTTTCTTT. V and J are TRBV20-1 and TRBJ1-1, with D hard to call. The germline gives CDR1 DFQATT, CDR2 SNEGSKA (reference sequence). Between the trimmed V and J ends, which lost 3 bases and 10 bases, there was a span of 6 bases. There are 9 residues in the CDR3.

This chain links TRBV15 with TRBJ1-1; D unclear. Trimming removed 0 bases at V and 6 bases at J, with 5 bases between. Germline CDR1 and CDR2: LNHNV and YYDKDF (reference sequence). The CDR3 is 12 amino acids. Here the CDR3 DNA reads TGTGCCACCAGCAGAGATGGAGCTGAAGCTTTCTTT. Residues: CATSRDGAEAFF.

This rearrangement joins TRBV19 to TRBJ1-5; D is possibly TRBD1 (6 bases). The germline V and J ends were trimmed by 6 bases and 3 bases, with 18 bases remaining between them. From germline, CDR1 is LNHDA and CDR2 SQIVND (reference sequence). The CDR3 runs to 16 residues. The DNA for the CDR3 is TGTGCCAGTAGCTTCCGGGACATAGGACACAATCAGCCCCAGCATTTT. This encodes CASSFRDIGHNQPQHF.

The rearrangement joins TRBV5-5 to TRBJ2-7; no definite D call. The CDR3 spans 13 residues. The germline V gene has CDR1 SGHKS and CDR2 YYEKEE (reference sequence). Trimming stripped 0 bases from V and 2 bases from J, with 6 bases between. As DNA, the CDR3 is TGTGCCAGCAGCTTGGGCGGAACCTACGAGCAGTACTTC. Protein: CASSLGGTYEQYF.

Points on this clone: Additional DNA sequences in this sample encode the identical CDR3. The chain joins TRBV19 to TRBJ1-1, with no clear D. With 8 bases removed from V and 0 bases from J, the gap between germline ends came to 10 bases. There are 13 residues in the CDR3. Germline V gives CDR1 LNHDA, CDR2 SQIVND (reference sequence). This CDR3 is CASSSSLNTEAFF. In nucleotides, the CDR3 is TGTGCCAGTTCGTCGAGTTTGAACACTGAAGCTTTCTTT.

This chain connects TRBV9 to TRBJ1-2, with unresolved D. The CDR3 sequence is 21 residues long. Trimming took 0 bases from V and 0 from J, leaving 27 bases between them. The V gene's germline CDR1 is SGDLS and CDR2 YYNGEE. This chain's CDR3 is CASSVGWMWGNQNAANYGYTF. The CDR3 bases are TGTGCCAGCAGCGTAGGGTGGATGTGGGGAAACCAAAATGCCGCTAACTATGGCTACACCTTC.

The CDR3: CASSLGANYGYTF. CDR3 in DNA: TGTGCCAGCAGCTTAGGTGCTAACTATGGCTACACCTTC. The chain has TRBV11-3 and TRBJ1-2, with no clear D. This CDR3 contains 13 residues. CDR1 SGHNT and CDR2 YENEEA come from the germline V gene. V was clipped by 1 base and J by 0 bases, with 3 bases between them.

This clone was detected a few times. The chain employs TRBV19 and TRBJ1-6, with 8 bases matching TRBD1. CDR3 length: 14 amino acids. The trim removed 10 bases at V and 6 bases at J, leaving 8 bases unmatched. CDR1 and CDR2 (germline): LNHDA, SQIVND (reference sequence). CDR3 sequence: CATSDREGNSPLHF. For the CDR3, the DNA is TGTGCCACTTCGGACAGGGAGGGTAATTCACCCCTCCACTTT.

The genes are TRBV7-8 and TRBJ2-1; 11 bases are a match to TRBD2. J was trimmed by 6 bases and V by 5 bases; bases with no gene match: 12. CDR1 is SGHVS and CDR2 is FQNEAQ in the germline V gene. CDR3 length equals 17 residues. The DNA of the CDR3 is TGTGCCAGCAGCCCGCCTACTAGCGGGGGAGCCGGCAATGAGCAGTTCTTC. It encodes CASSPPTSGGAGNEQFF.

This sequence joins TRBV19 and TRBJ1-5; D is possibly TRBD1 (6 bases). The CDR3 is made up of 14 amino acids. V was clipped by 8 bases and J by 5 bases, with 16 bases between them. Germline V gives CDR1 LNHDA, CDR2 SQIVND (reference sequence). CDR3 coding DNA: TGTGCCAGTTCGCCGGGGGCGCTCTATCAGCCCCAGCATTTT. Translating it yields CASSPGALYQPQHF. Complete variable domain (other parts from reference TRBV19 and TRBJ1-5): DGGITQSPKYLFRKEGQNVTLSCEQNLNHDAMYWYRQDPGQGLRLIYYSQIVNDFQKGDIAEGYSVSREKKESFPLTVTSAQKNPTAFYLCASSPGALYQPQHFGDGTRLSIL.

The chain links TRBV6-1 to TRBJ2-1, with 7 bases that match TRBD1. The CDR3 totals 17 residues. The junction had 13 bases not matched to a gene; V was cut back by 4 bases and J by 4 bases. Germline V gives CDR1 MNHNS, CDR2 SASEGT. The CDR3 here is CASSGDRTGGIYNEQFF. In DNA, the CDR3 is TGTGCCAGCAGTGGGGATCGGACAGGTGGGATATACAATGAGCAGTTCTTC.

This chain uses TRBV13 with TRBJ1-3; possibly TRBD1 for D (5 bases). Trimming left V 2 bases short and J 1 base short, with 9 bases between. The CDR3 extends over 15 amino acids. CDR1 PRHDT and CDR2 FYEKMQ come from the germline V gene (reference sequence). The CDR3 reads CASSLIRESGNTIYF. The CDR3 DNA reads TGTGCCAGCAGCTTAATCAGGGAATCTGGAAACACCATATATTTT.

This CDR3 is CASSLGQGGYEQYF. DNA for the CDR3: TGTGCCAGCAGCCTAGGACAGGGGGGCTACGAGCAGTACTTC. The chain carries TRBV5-4 and TRBJ2-7, with 10 bases aligning to TRBD1. V dropped 4 bases and J dropped 3; count of bases not matched to a gene: 4. The CDR3 extends over 14 amino acids. Looked up from germline, CDR1 is SGHNT and CDR2 is YYREEE (reference sequence).

The genes are TRBV18 and TRBJ2-7; the D gene is possibly TRBD2 (5 bases). Germline CDR1 KGHSH, CDR2 LQKENI. V was cut by 3 bases and J by 3 bases, with 18 bases left in between. The CDR3 totals 16 residues. The CDR3 loop is CASSPYDINAGYEQYF. In DNA form, the CDR3 reads TGTGCCAGCTCACCTTACGATATCAACGCGGGCTACGAGCAGTACTTC. Full variable domain (outside the CDR3, taken from reference TRBV18 and TRBJ2-7): NAGVMQNPRHLVRRRGQEARLRCSPMKGHSHVYWYRQLPEEGLKFMVYLQKENIIDESGMPKERFSAEFPKEGPSILRIQQVVRGDSAAYFCASSPYDINAGYEQYFGPGTRLTVT.